This T cell receptor beta chain was profiled in a study of T cell repertoires in cytomegalovirus infection. Study-level results: CMV carriers having the relevant HLA were flagged by cumulative public TCR beta family frequency. HLA-C-restricted CMV clonotypes gave the most frequent clonotype in two of eight donors.

TCRdb recomputed calls from the reads with MiXCR, one row per CDR3 protein. The table includes 150,000 to 200,000 distinct CDR3 sequences, 9.5% detected once. This clonotype was counted only a few times. Its antigen is still unknown. Germline assignment: CDR1 DFQATT and CDR2 SNEGSKA (reference sequence). The CDR3 loop spans 14 amino acids. With 0 bases removed from V and 7 bases from J, the gap between germline ends came to 13 bases. V gene TRBV20-1 combines with J gene TRBJ1-5; no reliable D call. The receptor's source is a human donor in good health (CMV status not recorded). Some clones in this sample may be carry-over from other donors' samples. The sequenced material came from PBMCs. The CDR3 bases are TGCAGTGCTAGAGAAGGAGATGTAAGGCAGCCCCAGCATTTT. Translation gives CSAREGDVRQPQHF.